These 28 T cell receptor beta chains were sequenced from one sample in a study of cytomegalovirus exposure and HLA in healthy donors. Researchers ran the PCR with 60 Vbeta and 13 Jbeta primers. Clones were read by immunoSEQ multiplex PCR, and TCRdb kept only the in-frame ones, dropping some. Of roughly 180,000 clones listed, 80% to 85% are singletons. The sequenced material came from PBMCs. The origin of the receptors is a man aged 25-45 years in good health and CMV-seronegative.

The chain joins TRBV10-3 to TRBJ2-1, with 13 bases aligning to TRBD2. The junction had 3 bases not matched to a gene; V was cut back by 8 bases and J by 8 bases. The CDR3 sequence is 13 residues long. Germline V gene sequence: CDR1 ENHRY, CDR2 SYGVKD. As DNA, the CDR3 is TGTGCCATCCGGACTAGCGGGAGCGATGAGCAGTTCTTC. It is translated as CAIRTSGSDEQFF.

This chain joins TRBV18 and TRBJ1-6; 7 nucleotides line up with TRBD1. V shed 2 bases and J 11 bases; nucleotides not matched to a gene: 9. Germline V gives CDR1 KGHSH, CDR2 LQKENI. This CDR3 contains 15 residues. The CDR3 sequence is CASSPTQGQGAPLHF. The CDR3, as DNA: TGTGCCAGCTCACCAACACAGGGGCAGGGTGCACCCCTCCACTTT.

This sequence joins TRBV20-1 and TRBJ2-4, with TRBD1 identical over 7 bases. Germline CDR1 is DFQATT and CDR2 is SNEGSKA (reference sequence). The CDR3 loop spans 11 amino acids. CDR3 in amino acids: CSGQVGDIQYF. For the CDR3, the DNA is TGCAGCGGACAGGTCGGGGACATTCAGTACTTC.

This chain joins TRBV5-6 and TRBJ2-5; 8 positions match TRBD2. The V segment lost 4 bases and the J segment 3 bases; nucleotides outside the gene matches: 5. Germline assignment: CDR1 SGHDT and CDR2 YYEEEE. This CDR3 contains 14 residues. The CDR3 nucleotides read TGTGCCAGCAGCCCTACTAGCGGAAAAGAGACCCAGTACTTC. This sequence encodes CASSPTSGKETQYF. The whole variable domain, filled in from reference TRBV5-6 and TRBJ2-5, reads DAGVTQSPTHLIKTRGQQVTLRCSPKSGHDTVSWYQQALGQGPQFIFQYYEEEERQRGNFPDRFSGHQFPNYSSELNVNALLLGDSALYLCASSPTSGKETQYFGPGTRLLVL.

The chain combines TRBV30 with TRBJ2-6; D is unresolved. The germline V gene encodes CDR1 GTSNPN and CDR2 SVGIG (reference sequence). V lost 3 bases and J lost 4, with 19 bases in between. The CDR3 runs 17 residues. CDR3 amino acids: CAWRVESHPRGANVLTF. The CDR3 nucleotides read TGTGCCTGGAGGGTCGAATCTCACCCGAGGGGGGCCAACGTCCTGACTTTC.

This sequence joins TRBV28 and TRBJ2-7; a weak D match, TRBD1 (6 bases). This CDR3 is built from 15 residues. With 1 base removed from V and 1 base from J, the gap between germline ends came to 11 bases. Germline assignment: CDR1 MDHEN and CDR2 SYDVKM. The CDR3 region is CASSLYLGQSYEQYF. The CDR3 coding sequence is TGTGCCAGCAGTTTATATTTGGGACAATCCTACGAGCAGTACTTC.

The chain is built from TRBV7-6 and TRBJ2-5; D perhaps matches TRBD1 (5 bases). V was shortened by 3 bases and J by 2 bases, with 10 bases between the two germline ends. Germline V gene lookup returns CDR1 SGHVS and CDR2 FNYEAQ. The CDR3 spans 14 residues. DNA of the CDR3: TGTGCCAGCAGCTTTGCACAGGTTCAAGAGACCCAGTACTTC. Protein product: CASSFAQVQETQYF.

The gene calls are TRBV29-1 and TRBJ2-3; 7 bases align to TRBD2. J lost 2 bases, V lost 3 bases, and 5 bases had no gene match. Per the germline V gene, CDR1 is SQVTM and CDR2 is ANQGSEA. The length of the CDR3 is 14 residues. CDR3 loop: CSVDGGGITDTQYF. CDR3 in DNA: TGCAGCGTTGATGGGGGAGGGATCACAGATACGCAGTATTTT.

The chain is built from TRBV7-3 and TRBJ2-3; 10 bases match TRBD2. From germline, CDR1 is SGHTA and CDR2 FQGTGA. The CDR3 spans 15 residues. V was pared by 8 bases and J by 3 bases, with 8 bases of the junction left unmatched. The CDR3 DNA sequence: TGTGCCAGCGCCACAGTAGCGGGAGGTACAGATACGCAGTATTTT. Translation gives CASATVAGGTDTQYF.

The chain has TRBV5-1 and TRBJ2-5; weak D call: TRBD1 (7 bases). CDR1 and CDR2 (germline): SGHRS, YFSETQ. The CDR3 consists of 16 residues. V was pared by 4 bases and J by 5 bases, with 21 bases between. CDR3 region: CASSPRQGWTMETQYF. In nucleotides, the CDR3 is TGCGCCAGCAGCCCCCGACAGGGCTGGACTATGGAGACCCAGTACTTC.

V usage is TRBV29-1 and J usage is TRBJ2-2; TRBD1 matches at 11 bases. Looked up from germline, CDR1 is SQVTM and CDR2 is ANQGSEA. The CDR3 length is 17 residues. V was pared by 2 bases and J by 6 bases, with 11 bases of the junction left unmatched. CDR3 protein: CSVEMAGGTGGSGELFF. The CDR3 nucleotides are TGCAGCGTTGAAATGGCGGGAGGGACAGGGGGTTCCGGGGAGCTGTTTTTT.

The gene calls are TRBV7-2 and TRBJ2-3; perhaps TRBD2 as D (6 bases). The CDR3 sequence is 15 residues long. The germline V and J ends were trimmed by 4 bases and 4 bases, with 15 bases remaining between them. Germline CDR1 reads SGHTA; CDR2 reads FQGNSA. The CDR3 sequence is CASSSQPGGADTQYF. DNA for the CDR3: TGTGCCAGCAGCTCACAGCCCGGGGGTGCAGATACGCAGTATTTT.

The chain carries TRBV5-4 and TRBJ2-7; unclear D gene. This CDR3 spans 13 amino acids. V lost 2 bases and J lost 2, with 8 bases in between. From germline, CDR1 is SGHNT and CDR2 YYREEE (reference sequence). The CDR3, as DNA: TGTGCCAGCAGCTTATCCACTACCTACGAGCAGTACTTC. Amino acids: CASSLSTTYEQYF.

The chain is built from TRBV5-1 and TRBJ2-2; 12 positions agree with TRBD2. Germline CDR1 SGHRS, CDR2 YFSETQ. V gave up 4 bases and J gave up 3 bases; unmatched junction bases: 10. The CDR3 runs to 18 residues. This CDR3 reads CASSLRLAGAMDTGELFF. The CDR3 region has the DNA TGCGCCAGCAGCCTGAGACTAGCGGGGGCCATGGACACCGGGGAGCTGTTTTTT. The whole variable domain, remainder taken from reference TRBV5-1 and TRBJ2-2, is KAGVTQTPRYLIKTRGQQVTLSCSPISGHRSVSWYQQTPGQGLQFLFEYFSETQRNKGNFPGRFSGRQFSNSRSEMNVSTLELGDSALYLCASSLRLAGAMDTGELFFGEGSRLTVL.

The J gene is TRBJ1-2, the V gene TRBV7-6; 8 nucleotides line up with TRBD1. In germline, CDR1 is SGHVS, CDR2 FNYEAQ. V lost 5 bases, J lost 6 bases, and 8 bases stayed unmatched. The CDR3 consists of 14 residues. CDR3 in amino acids: CASSLRTGSDGYTF. The CDR3 DNA follows: TGTGCCAGCAGCCTCCGGACAGGGTCAGATGGCTACACCTTC.

The V and J genes are TRBV5-1 and TRBJ1-4; D gene uncertain. V lost 5 bases and J 8 bases, leaving 10 bases between the germline ends. The CDR3 contains 12 residues. Germline lookup yields CDR1 SGHRS and CDR2 YFSETQ. Written as DNA, the CDR3 is TGCGCCAGCAGTGGAGCTTCAGAAAAACTGTTTTTT. Amino acids: CASSGASEKLFF.

The chain carries TRBV28 and TRBJ1-1, with D possibly being TRBD1 (5 bases). Between the trimmed V and J ends, which lost 2 bases and 3 bases, there was a span of 10 bases. CDR3 size: 14 residues. Germline V gene lookup returns CDR1 MDHEN and CDR2 SYDVKM. DNA of the CDR3: TGTGCCAGCAGTTTAGGTGGGGGGTACACTGAAGCTTTCTTT. It codes for CASSLGGGYTEAFF.

The chain joins TRBV4-1 to TRBJ2-1; TRBD2 matches at 8 bases. The V gene's germline CDR1 is MGHRA and CDR2 YSYEKL. The CDR3 runs to 15 residues. The V gene end was trimmed by 7 bases and the J gene end by 3 bases; junction bases not matched to a gene: 8. The CDR3 DNA is TGCGCCAGCAAACCGGGGGGGGCGAACTACAATGAGCAGTTCTTC. The encoded protein is CASKPGGANYNEQFF.

V and J are TRBV5-1 and TRBJ2-1; D might be TRBD1 (6 bases). The CDR3 is 16 amino acids. The ends were cut back, 3 bases at V and 8 bases at J, with 21 bases in the middle. In germline, CDR1 is SGHRS, CDR2 YFSETQ. The CDR3 spells CASSSPDRQAPYEQFF. The CDR3 DNA reads as TGCGCCAGCAGCTCGCCGGACCGACAGGCCCCGTATGAGCAGTTCTTC.

This sequence joins TRBV4-3 and TRBJ1-4; 7 positions match TRBD1. J gave up 5 bases and V 5 bases, and 8 bases lay outside the gene matches. This CDR3 has 15 residues. Germline loops: CDR1 LGHNA, CDR2 YSLEER. The CDR3 nucleotides are TGCGCCAGCAGCTCACCCGGGACAGAAAATGAAAAACTGTTTTTT. This sequence encodes CASSSPGTENEKLFF.

This chain links TRBV19 with TRBJ2-3; the match to TRBD1 covers 8 bases. After removal of 5 bases from V and 8 bases from J, the junction contained 9 bases not matched to a gene. The CDR3 spans 14 residues. Germline V gene data show CDR1 as LNHDA and CDR2 as SQIVND (reference sequence). DNA for the CDR3: TGTGCCAGTAGTGCGGACAGGGTTTCGCGTACGCAGTATTTT. Translated, it gives CASSADRVSRTQYF.

The V gene is TRBV28, the J gene TRBJ2-1; 10 bases are a match to TRBD2. The CDR3 has 19 amino acids. Germline CDR1 and CDR2: MDHEN and SYDVKM. V lost 5 bases and J lost 6; bases outside the gene matches: 19. The CDR3 DNA follows: TGTGCCAGCAGTCTACCAGTAGCGGGGGGCATCTCCCAGCCCAATGAGCAGTTCTTC. Protein sequence: CASSLPVAGGISQPNEQFF.

The chain recombines TRBV4-1 with TRBJ1-2, with D perhaps TRBD1 (5 bases). The V gene's germline CDR1 is MGHRA and CDR2 YSYEKL. The V and J ends lost 1 base and 0 bases respectively, with 9 bases between them. The CDR3 has 15 amino acids. Written as DNA, the CDR3 is TGCGCCAGCAGCCAAGGACAGAATACTAACTATGGCTACACCTTC. It is translated as CASSQGQNTNYGYTF.

The genes are TRBV28 and TRBJ1-2, with 9 bases matching TRBD1. V trimming: 2 bases; J trimming: 3 bases; junction bases outside the gene matches: 4. Per germline, CDR1 MDHEN and CDR2 SYDVKM. This CDR3 comprises 15 residues. CDR3 sequence reads: CASSLGQGNYYGYTF. For the CDR3, the DNA is TGTGCCAGCAGTTTAGGACAGGGGAACTACTATGGCTACACCTTC.

This chain connects TRBV7-9 to TRBJ1-5; the D gene is possibly TRBD1 (6 bases). V dropped 5 bases and J dropped 7 bases, with 15 bases sitting between them. Germline V lookup: CDR1 SEHNR, CDR2 FQNEAQ (reference sequence). The CDR3 runs 14 residues. The CDR3 loop is CASSPRGGNQPQHF. The CDR3 region has the DNA TGTGCCAGCAGCCCTAGGGGGGGGAACCAGCCCCAGCATTTT. The variable domain in full, with the rest retrieved from reference TRBV7-9 and TRBJ1-5, is DTGVSQNPRHKITKRGQNVTFRCDPISEHNRLYWYRQTLGQGPEFLTYFQNEAQLEKSRLLSDRFSAERPKGSFSTLEIQRTEQGDSAMYLCASSPRGGNQPQHFGDGTRLSIL.

This chain connects TRBV27 to TRBJ1-1; D is unclear. V was clipped by 2 bases and J by 0 bases, with 16 bases between them. From germline, CDR1 is MNHEY and CDR2 SMNVEV (reference sequence). This CDR3 region has 17 residues. The CDR3 sequence: CASSLTVVTPLNTEAFF. Written as DNA, the CDR3 is TGTGCCAGCAGTTTAACGGTGGTGACACCCTTGAACACTGAAGCTTTCTTT.

V is TRBV19 and J is TRBJ2-7; 8 bases agree with TRBD1. V gave up 3 bases and J gave up 3 bases; unmatched junction bases: 13. The CDR3 is 17 residues long. Germline assignment: CDR1 LNHDA and CDR2 SQIVND (reference sequence). The CDR3 bases are TGTGCCAGTAGTATTAATTGGGGACAGGTTAGGGACTACGAGCAGTACTTC. It translates to CASSINWGQVRDYEQYF.

The genes are TRBV19 and TRBJ2-1, with 8 bases matching TRBD2. Germline V gives CDR1 LNHDA, CDR2 SQIVND (reference sequence). With V trimmed by 5 bases and J by 0 bases, 3 bases remained unmatched. The CDR3 extends over 15 amino acids. Written as DNA, the CDR3 is TGTGCCAGTAGTCGAGGGACTAGCTCCTACAATGAGCAGTTCTTC. Its translation: CASSRGTSSYNEQFF.